Listed here are 2 T cell receptor beta chains from one sample, sequenced in a study of cytomegalovirus exposure and HLA in healthy donors. The PCR ran on 60 Vbeta and 13 Jbeta primers. The assay was immunoSEQ multiplex PCR, and TCRdb's table has in-frame clones only and misses some. This table holds around 160,000 clones, 75% to 80% found once. Sequenced input: PBMCs. The receptors shown here come from a man over 45 in good health and CMV-seropositive.

The chain employs TRBV19 and TRBJ1-5; 8 bases map to TRBD1. In germline, CDR1 is LNHDA, CDR2 SQIVND (reference sequence). After removal of 2 bases from V and 7 bases from J, the junction contained 10 bases not matched to a gene. This CDR3 region has 16 residues. The CDR3 DNA reads TGTGCCAGTAGTATATTGACAGGGGTTATGTGGCAGCCCCAGCATTTT. It specifies CASSILTGVMWQPQHF.

The chain combines TRBV15 with TRBJ1-5, with D possibly TRBD1 on 5 matching bases. The CDR3 spans 15 residues. The germline V gene has CDR1 LNHNV and CDR2 YYDKDF (reference sequence). The V end lost 5 bases, the J end lost 0 bases, and 11 bases lay between the germline ends. DNA for the CDR3: TGTGCCACCAGCCGCCAGACAGTTAGCAATCAGCCCCAGCATTTT. This sequence encodes CATSRQTVSNQPQHF.